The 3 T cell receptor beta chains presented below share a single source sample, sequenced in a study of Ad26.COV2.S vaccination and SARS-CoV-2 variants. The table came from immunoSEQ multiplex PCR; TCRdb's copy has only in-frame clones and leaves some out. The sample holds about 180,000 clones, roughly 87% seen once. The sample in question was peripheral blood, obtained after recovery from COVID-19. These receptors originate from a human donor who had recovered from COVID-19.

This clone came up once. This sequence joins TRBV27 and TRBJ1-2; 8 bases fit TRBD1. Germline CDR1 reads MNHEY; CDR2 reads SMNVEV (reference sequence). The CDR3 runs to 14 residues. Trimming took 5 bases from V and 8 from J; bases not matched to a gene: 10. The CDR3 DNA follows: TGTGCCAGCAGTGTGACAGGGGCGCTAAGGGGCTACACCTTC. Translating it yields CASSVTGALRGYTF.

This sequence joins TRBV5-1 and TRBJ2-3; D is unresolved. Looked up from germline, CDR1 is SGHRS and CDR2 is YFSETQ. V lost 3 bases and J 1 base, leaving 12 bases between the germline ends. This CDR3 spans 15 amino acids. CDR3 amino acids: CASSSPGRRTDTQYF. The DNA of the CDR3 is TGCGCCAGCAGCTCCCCGGGTCGACGCACAGATACGCAGTATTTT. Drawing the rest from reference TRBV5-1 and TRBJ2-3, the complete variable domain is KAGVTQTPRYLIKTRGQQVTLSCSPISGHRSVSWYQQTPGQGLQFLFEYFSETQRNKGNFPGRFSGRQFSNSRSEMNVSTLELGDSALYLCASSSPGRRTDTQYFGPGTRLTVL.

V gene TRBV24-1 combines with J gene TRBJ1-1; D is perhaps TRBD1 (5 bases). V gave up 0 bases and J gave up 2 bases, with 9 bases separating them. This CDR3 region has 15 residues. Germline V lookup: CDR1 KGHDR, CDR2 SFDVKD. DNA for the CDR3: TGTGCCACCAGTGATTTGAAGGGGATTAACACTGAAGCTTTCTTT. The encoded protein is CATSDLKGINTEAFF.